This is a list of T cell receptor beta chains from one sample in a study of control samples from healthy donors and cancer patients. Sequencing used immunoSEQ multiplex PCR; TCRdb keeps in-frame clones, though not all of them. The table records around 140,000 clones, roughly 89% of them present only once. The material sequenced was blood. The receptors come from a man aged 18 to 35 in good health. Each CDR3 is given without its conserved first and last residue. The order of the fields is V gene, CDR3 protein.

V gene: TRBV6-1
CDR3 protein: ASSEPYLEQY

V gene: TRBV5-4
CDR3 protein: ASTLKRTVNYGYT

V gene: TRBV6-2/TRBV6-3
CDR3 protein: ASSQITGPALYGYT

V gene: TRBV3-1/TRBV3-2
CDR3 protein: ASSQDPGWGQPQH

V gene: TRBV28
CDR3 protein: ASSPREGGIQY

V gene: TRBV9
CDR3 protein: ASSPTGAETQY

V gene: TRBV5-6
CDR3 protein: ASSLYQGPTGELF

V gene: TRBV6-5
CDR3 protein: ASSSNRQGHYGYT

V gene: TRBV18
CDR3 protein: ASSAGGLNEQF

V gene: TRBV7-9
CDR3 protein: ASSSLRKDYGYT

V gene: TRBV29-1
CDR3 protein: SVRSEGELF

V gene: TRBV28
CDR3 protein: ASSYRAAFNEKLF

V gene: TRBV14
CDR3 protein: ASSHQRTDRSYGYT

V gene: TRBV5-6
CDR3 protein: ASSPGFNYGYT

V gene: TRBV10-3
CDR3 protein: ATAGQGADQPQH

V gene: TRBV4-2
CDR3 protein: ASSQGYGGAHTDTQY

V gene: TRBV4-1
CDR3 protein: ASSQGQGAQGEAF

V gene: TRBV24-1
CDR3 protein: ATSDGDTTDTQY

V gene: TRBV12-3/TRBV12-4
CDR3 protein: ASSLGLWGYT

V gene: TRBV23-1
CDR3 protein: ARIPGGPNTGELF

V gene: TRBV7-3
CDR3 protein: ASSWAPGGELF

V gene: TRBV6-1
CDR3 protein: ASSETGTPASYNSPLH

V gene: TRBV14
CDR3 protein: ASSEGLNTEAF

V gene: TRBV2
CDR3 protein: ASTSSHNEQF

V gene: TRBV7-8
CDR3 protein: ASSLLARGLGNTIY

V gene: TRBV2
CDR3 protein: ASSNFTETNTEAF

V gene: TRBV11-2
CDR3 protein: ASSLGQGQRREQY

V gene: TRBV5-1
CDR3 protein: ASSLEQRGHTDTQY

V gene: TRBV10-3
CDR3 protein: AISGALGTSNTGELF

V gene: TRBV5-5
CDR3 protein: ASSLATGMSNQPQH

V gene: TRBV7-9
CDR3 protein: ASSLATGGSSETQY

V gene: TRBV10-3
CDR3 protein: AISEWGGERYGYT

V gene: TRBV30
CDR3 protein: AWSAQGNQPQH

V gene: TRBV5-6
CDR3 protein: ASSLAGVGGTEAF

V gene: TRBV30
CDR3 protein: AWSVDRVGSPLH

V gene: TRBV12-3/TRBV12-4
CDR3 protein: ASSLSPGGYT

V gene: TRBV3-1/TRBV3-2
CDR3 protein: ASSQVSGANVLT